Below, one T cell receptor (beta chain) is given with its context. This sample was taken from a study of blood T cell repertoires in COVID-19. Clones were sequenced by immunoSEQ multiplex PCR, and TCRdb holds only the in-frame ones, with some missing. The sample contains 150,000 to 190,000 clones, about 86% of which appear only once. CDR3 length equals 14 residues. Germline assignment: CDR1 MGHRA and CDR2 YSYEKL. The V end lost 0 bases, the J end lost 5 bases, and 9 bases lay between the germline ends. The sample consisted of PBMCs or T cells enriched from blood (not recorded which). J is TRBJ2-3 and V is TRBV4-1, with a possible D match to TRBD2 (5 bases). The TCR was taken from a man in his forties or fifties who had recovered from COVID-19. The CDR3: CASSQDPSGDTQYF. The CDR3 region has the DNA TGCGCCAGCAGCCAAGATCCCAGCGGAGATACGCAGTATTTT.